These T cell receptor beta chains were read from a single sample in a study of beta chain features in type 1 diabetes. TCRdb's copy holds only in-frame clones and misses some; the assay was immunoSEQ multiplex PCR. Of about 640,000 clones listed, over 10% are singletons. Sequencing was carried out using naive CD4+ T cells from blood. The receptors shown here come from a man aged 25 to 40 with type 1 diabetes. The CDR3 runs from the conserved cysteine through the conserved F or W. Fields, in order: D gene, V gene, clone size, J gene, CDR3 length, CDR3 protein, CDR3 DNA. The D gene is left open where the match is weak. Not every row has a clone size; where given, it reads once, few, many or a size class.

D gene: TRBD2
V gene: TRBV7-6
clone size: -
J gene: TRBJ2-1
CDR3 length: 16
CDR3 protein: CASSPRTSGFYNEQFF
CDR3 DNA: TGTGCCAGCAGCCCGCGGACTAGCGGGTTTTACAATGAGCAGTTCTTC

D gene: -
V gene: TRBV2
clone size: -
J gene: TRBJ1-5
CDR3 length: 17
CDR3 protein: CASSATGRQGSDQPQHF
CDR3 DNA: TGTGCCAGCAGTGCTACCGGGAGGCAGGGGAGCGATCAGCCCCAGCATTTT

D gene: TRBD1
V gene: TRBV5-1
clone size: few
J gene: TRBJ1-1
CDR3 length: 12
CDR3 protein: CASSFTGQKAFF
CDR3 DNA: TGCGCCAGCAGCTTTACGGGACAGAAAGCTTTCTTT

D gene: TRBD2
V gene: TRBV9
clone size: few
J gene: TRBJ2-5
CDR3 length: 16
CDR3 protein: CASSVGSGGFVETQYF
CDR3 DNA: TGTGCCAGCAGCGTAGGAAGCGGGGGGTTCGTTGAGACCCAGTACTTC

D gene: TRBD2
V gene: TRBV11-1
clone size: -
J gene: TRBJ2-5
CDR3 length: 14
CDR3 protein: CASSLRLAGETQYF
CDR3 DNA: TGTGCCAGCAGCTTAAGACTAGCGGGAGAGACCCAGTACTTC

D gene: -
V gene: TRBV5-1
clone size: few
J gene: TRBJ1-5
CDR3 length: 14
CDR3 protein: CASSLAGIDQPQHF
CDR3 DNA: TGCGCCAGCAGCTTGGCAGGGATTGATCAGCCCCAGCATTTT

D gene: -
V gene: TRBV9
clone size: few
J gene: TRBJ2-2
CDR3 length: 16
CDR3 protein: CASSVDSPRHTGELFF
CDR3 DNA: TGTGCCAGCAGCGTCGACTCACCGAGGCACACCGGGGAGCTGTTTTTT

D gene: -
V gene: TRBV28
clone size: few
J gene: TRBJ2-3
CDR3 length: 16
CDR3 protein: CASTPLVGGAEDTQYF
CDR3 DNA: TGTGCCAGCACTCCTTTGGTGGGGGGAGCCGAAGATACGCAGTATTTT

D gene: TRBD1
V gene: TRBV28
clone size: -
J gene: TRBJ2-2
CDR3 length: 16
CDR3 protein: CASSLPRQGNTGELFF
CDR3 DNA: TGTGCCAGCAGTTTACCCCGACAGGGCAACACCGGGGAGCTGTTTTTT

D gene: -
V gene: TRBV7-9
clone size: -
J gene: TRBJ2-5
CDR3 length: 13
CDR3 protein: CASSLAIRETQYF
CDR3 DNA: TGTGCCAGCAGCTTAGCGATACGAGAGACCCAGTACTTC

D gene: -
V gene: TRBV9
clone size: few
J gene: TRBJ2-3
CDR3 length: 15
CDR3 protein: CASSVVGVTTDTQYF
CDR3 DNA: TGTGCCAGCAGCGTAGTAGGGGTCACCACAGATACGCAGTATTTT

D gene: -
V gene: TRBV7-2
clone size: few
J gene: TRBJ1-5
CDR3 length: 13
CDR3 protein: CASSWTDNQPQHF
CDR3 DNA: TGTGCCAGCAGCTGGACAGACAATCAGCCCCAGCATTTT

D gene: -
V gene: TRBV29-1
clone size: few
J gene: TRBJ2-3
CDR3 length: 14
CDR3 protein: CSVGRETPPDTQYF
CDR3 DNA: TGCAGCGTTGGGAGGGAAACCCCCCCAGATACGCAGTATTTT

D gene: TRBD2
V gene: TRBV5-4
clone size: -
J gene: TRBJ2-3
CDR3 length: 15
CDR3 protein: CASSVSPGGADTQYF
CDR3 DNA: TGTGCCAGCAGCGTATCTCCGGGGGGTGCAGATACGCAGTATTTT

D gene: -
V gene: TRBV14
clone size: -
J gene: TRBJ2-3
CDR3 length: 15
CDR3 protein: CASSHGSLWTDTQYF
CDR3 DNA: TGTGCCAGCAGCCATGGCTCCCTTTGGACAGATACGCAGTATTTT

D gene: -
V gene: TRBV5-6
clone size: few
J gene: TRBJ2-7
CDR3 length: 13
CDR3 protein: CASSLAVLYEQYF
CDR3 DNA: TGTGCCAGCAGCTTGGCAGTCCTCTACGAGCAGTACTTC

D gene: -
V gene: TRBV7-9
clone size: -
J gene: TRBJ1-2
CDR3 length: 16
CDR3 protein: CASSPRSGNANYGYTF
CDR3 DNA: TGTGCCAGCAGCCCCCGGAGCGGGAACGCTAACTATGGCTACACCTTC

D gene: -
V gene: TRBV7-2
clone size: -
J gene: TRBJ2-1
CDR3 length: 15
CDR3 protein: CASSLELALRNEQFF
CDR3 DNA: TGTGCCAGCAGCTTAGAGCTAGCGCTCCGTAATGAGCAGTTCTTC

D gene: -
V gene: TRBV28
clone size: -
J gene: TRBJ2-7
CDR3 length: 11
CDR3 protein: CASGSTWEQYF
CDR3 DNA: TGTGCCAGCGGCTCCACATGGGAGCAGTACTTC

D gene: TRBD1
V gene: TRBV30
clone size: few
J gene: TRBJ1-3
CDR3 length: 15
CDR3 protein: CAWSTGAHSGNTIYF
CDR3 DNA: TGTGCCTGGAGCACAGGGGCCCACTCTGGAAACACCATATATTTT

D gene: -
V gene: TRBV4-3
clone size: few
J gene: TRBJ1-5
CDR3 length: 15
CDR3 protein: CASSQDLGGNQPQHF
CDR3 DNA: TGCGCCAGCAGCCAAGATCTTGGGGGCAATCAGCCCCAGCATTTT

D gene: -
V gene: TRBV30
clone size: few
J gene: TRBJ1-4
CDR3 length: 15
CDR3 protein: CAWRRLDSRNEKLFF
CDR3 DNA: TGTGCCTGGAGGAGACTTGACAGCCGGAATGAAAAACTGTTTTTT

D gene: -
V gene: TRBV6-6
clone size: few
J gene: TRBJ1-2
CDR3 length: 13
CDR3 protein: CASSAQDLYGYTF
CDR3 DNA: TGTGCCAGCAGTGCCCAGGATCTCTATGGCTACACCTTC

D gene: -
V gene: TRBV13
clone size: -
J gene: TRBJ2-5
CDR3 length: 13
CDR3 protein: CASSFRGEETQYF
CDR3 DNA: TGTGCCAGCAGCTTTCGGGGAGAAGAGACCCAGTACTTC

D gene: TRBD2
V gene: TRBV4-3
clone size: -
J gene: TRBJ2-1
CDR3 length: 16
CDR3 protein: CASSQVRGGALGEQFF
CDR3 DNA: TGCGCCAGCAGCCAGGTTCGCGGGGGGGCCTTGGGTGAGCAGTTCTTC

D gene: TRBD1
V gene: TRBV19
clone size: many
J gene: TRBJ1-5
CDR3 length: 17
CDR3 protein: CASSMIGTARHNQPQHF
CDR3 DNA: TGTGCCAGTAGTATGATCGGGACAGCAAGGCACAATCAGCCCCAGCATTTT

D gene: -
V gene: TRBV27
clone size: -
J gene: TRBJ2-7
CDR3 length: 16
CDR3 protein: CASSLGYYRSSYEQYF
CDR3 DNA: TGTGCCAGCAGTTTGGGTTACTACAGGAGCTCCTACGAGCAGTACTTC

D gene: -
V gene: TRBV18
clone size: few
J gene: TRBJ2-4
CDR3 length: 14
CDR3 protein: CASSPPARRNIQYF
CDR3 DNA: TGTGCCAGCTCACCACCGGCTAGGCGTAACATTCAGTACTTC

D gene: TRBD2
V gene: TRBV7-6
clone size: few
J gene: TRBJ2-3
CDR3 length: 16
CDR3 protein: CASSVMTSGSTDTQYF
CDR3 DNA: TGTGCCAGCAGCGTTATGACTAGCGGAAGCACAGATACGCAGTATTTT

D gene: TRBD2
V gene: TRBV7-7
clone size: few
J gene: TRBJ2-5
CDR3 length: 14
CDR3 protein: CASSRTSGQETQYF
CDR3 DNA: TGTGCTAGCAGTCGGACTAGCGGGCAAGAGACCCAGTACTTC

D gene: TRBD2
V gene: TRBV7-3
clone size: few
J gene: TRBJ2-1
CDR3 length: 16
CDR3 protein: CASSLSSGGPPYEQFF
CDR3 DNA: TGTGCCAGCAGCTTATCTAGCGGGGGTCCGCCCTATGAGCAGTTCTTC

D gene: -
V gene: TRBV2
clone size: few
J gene: TRBJ2-7
CDR3 length: 12
CDR3 protein: CASSLSTYEQYF
CDR3 DNA: TGTGCCAGCAGCCTAAGCACCTACGAGCAGTACTTC

D gene: -
V gene: TRBV6-1
clone size: -
J gene: TRBJ2-3
CDR3 length: 13
CDR3 protein: CASCRVGADTQYF
CDR3 DNA: TGTGCCAGCTGCCGGGTAGGGGCAGATACGCAGTATTTT

D gene: -
V gene: TRBV29-1
clone size: -
J gene: TRBJ1-5
CDR3 length: 13
CDR3 protein: CSVGTGGNQPQHF
CDR3 DNA: TGCAGCGTTGGAACGGGGGGAAATCAGCCCCAGCATTTT

D gene: -
V gene: TRBV27
clone size: few
J gene: TRBJ1-4
CDR3 length: 16
CDR3 protein: CASSSTLPSFNEKLFF
CDR3 DNA: TGTGCCAGCAGTTCTACCTTACCCAGCTTTAATGAAAAACTGTTTTTT

D gene: TRBD2
V gene: TRBV9
clone size: -
J gene: TRBJ2-1
CDR3 length: 17
CDR3 protein: CASSVFSGGAMVDEQFF
CDR3 DNA: TGTGCCAGCAGCGTGTTTAGCGGGGGGGCCATGGTGGATGAGCAGTTCTTC

D gene: -
V gene: TRBV29-1
clone size: few
J gene: TRBJ1-1
CDR3 length: 14
CDR3 protein: CSVRTRQADTEAFF
CDR3 DNA: TGCAGCGTTCGGACCCGGCAGGCGGACACTGAAGCTTTCTTT

D gene: -
V gene: TRBV5-1
clone size: few
J gene: TRBJ2-1
CDR3 length: 15
CDR3 protein: CASSLPDGTYNEQFF
CDR3 DNA: TGCGCCAGCAGCCTTCCGGACGGCACCTACAATGAGCAGTTCTTC

D gene: -
V gene: TRBV7-9
clone size: few
J gene: TRBJ2-2
CDR3 length: 15
CDR3 protein: CASSLVTGDTGELFF
CDR3 DNA: TGTGCCAGCAGCTTAGTTACAGGAGACACCGGGGAGCTGTTTTTT

D gene: -
V gene: TRBV29-1
clone size: -
J gene: TRBJ2-5
CDR3 length: 12
CDR3 protein: CSVRRGEETQYF
CDR3 DNA: TGCAGCGTTAGGAGGGGGGAAGAGACCCAGTACTTC

D gene: -
V gene: TRBV7-6
clone size: -
J gene: TRBJ2-7
CDR3 length: 14
CDR3 protein: CASSLGASSYEQYF
CDR3 DNA: TGTGCCAGCAGCTTAGGAGCCAGTTCCTACGAGCAGTACTTC

D gene: TRBD2
V gene: TRBV25-1
clone size: -
J gene: TRBJ2-1
CDR3 length: 16
CDR3 protein: CASSETRTSGGYEQFF
CDR3 DNA: TGTGCCAGCAGTGAAACAAGGACTAGCGGGGGTTATGAGCAGTTCTTC

D gene: -
V gene: TRBV5-1
clone size: -
J gene: TRBJ2-7
CDR3 length: 15
CDR3 protein: CASSLGVGLKYEQYF
CDR3 DNA: TGCGCCAGCAGCTTGGGCGTGGGACTCAAATACGAGCAGTACTTC

D gene: TRBD1
V gene: TRBV9
clone size: -
J gene: TRBJ1-6
CDR3 length: 17
CDR3 protein: CASSVGALTGVGSPLHF
CDR3 DNA: TGTGCCAGCAGCGTAGGGGCGTTGACAGGGGTCGGATCACCCCTCCACTTT

D gene: -
V gene: TRBV28
clone size: few
J gene: TRBJ2-6
CDR3 length: 18
CDR3 protein: CASSLLDSDHSGANVLTF
CDR3 DNA: TGTGCCAGCAGTTTATTGGACAGTGATCACTCTGGGGCCAACGTCCTGACTTTC

D gene: TRBD2
V gene: TRBV19
clone size: -
J gene: TRBJ2-2
CDR3 length: 16
CDR3 protein: CASSLLSRGDTGELFF
CDR3 DNA: TGTGCCAGTAGTCTGCTATCTCGGGGGGACACCGGGGAGCTGTTTTTT

D gene: TRBD1
V gene: TRBV29-1
clone size: -
J gene: TRBJ1-2
CDR3 length: 14
CDR3 protein: CSGRTGGKDYGYTF
CDR3 DNA: TGCAGCGGCCGCACAGGGGGCAAAGACTATGGCTACACCTTC

D gene: -
V gene: TRBV20-1
clone size: -
J gene: TRBJ1-2
CDR3 length: 11
CDR3 protein: CSAVLLYGYTF
CDR3 DNA: TGCAGTGCTGTCCTCCTCTATGGCTACACCTTC

D gene: -
V gene: TRBV30
clone size: few
J gene: TRBJ1-2
CDR3 length: 11
CDR3 protein: CAFRAGGGYTF
CDR3 DNA: TGTGCCTTCCGGGCCGGAGGTGGCTACACCTTC

D gene: -
V gene: TRBV7-2
clone size: -
J gene: TRBJ2-3
CDR3 length: 18
CDR3 protein: CASSLGPLGTRGSDTQYF
CDR3 DNA: TGTGCCAGCAGCTTAGGACCACTAGGGACGCGGGGATCAGATACGCAGTATTTT